Presented here are 20 T cell receptor beta chains from one specimen sequenced in a study of cytomegalovirus exposure and HLA in healthy donors (dated by TCRdb to the late 2010s). Library preparation used the immunoSEQ multiplex PCR assay. The multiplex PCR relied on a mix of 60 forward primers for TCR Vbeta segments and 13 reverse primers for TCR Jbeta segments. In TCRdb, the immuneACCESS table is reduced to in-frame sequences with V and J assigned. These tables do not hold every clone; where another copy was compared, an unresolved V gene accounts for under half, and the others remain unexplained. In all, the sample holds about 140,000 clones, and roughly 80% of those were seen once. The top ten clones comprise around 4.1% of the sample. The material sequenced was PBMCs. These receptors came from a man aged 35 to 55 in good health and CMV-seropositive.

J is TRBJ2-7 and V is TRBV6-5; tentatively, D is TRBD1 (5 bases). This CDR3 spans 15 amino acids. Trimming left V 1 base short and J 6 bases short, with 16 bases between. From germline, CDR1 is MNHEY and CDR2 SVGAGI. CDR3 sequence: CASSYWQGRMGEQYF. CDR3 sequence (DNA): TGTGCCAGCAGTTACTGGCAGGGTCGTATGGGCGAGCAGTACTTC.

This clone was seen a few times. The chain is built from TRBV10-3 and TRBJ2-6, with TRBD1 matching over 9 bases. J gave up 2 bases and V 10 bases, and 12 bases lay outside the gene matches. The CDR3 covers 17 residues. Germline V CDR1 and CDR2: ENHRY, SYGVKD. CDR3 nucleotide sequence: TGTGCCAGCGCACCGGGACAGGGTTTCACTGGGGCCAACGTCCTGACTTTC. Translating gives CASAPGQGFTGANVLTF.

The sample holds a few counts of this clone. This chain links TRBV6-6 with TRBJ1-2; no definite D call. The CDR3 is 14 residues long. Germline loops: CDR1 MNHNY, CDR2 SVGAGI (reference sequence). Trimming removed 7 bases at V and 7 bases at J, with 19 bases between. CDR3 coding DNA: TGTGCCAGCAAGACTGGAGAGTTTGGGAGTGGCTACACCTTC. It yields the protein CASKTGEFGSGYTF.

V and J are TRBV7-2 and TRBJ1-3, with D perhaps TRBD1 (6 bases). The CDR3 contains 17 residues. Trimming shortened V by 0 bases and J by 0 bases, and 12 bases separated the two germline ends. CDR1 is SGHTA, CDR2 FQGNSA, per germline. The DNA for the CDR3 is TGTGCCAGCAGCTTAGCAGGACAGACCTCCTCTGGAAACACCATATATTTT. It specifies CASSLAGQTSSGNTIYF. The variable domain in full, completed from reference TRBV7-2 and TRBJ1-3, reads GAGVSQSPSNKVTEKGKDVELRCDPISGHTALYWYRQSLGQGLEFLIYFQGNSAPDKSGLPSDRFSAERTGGSVSTLTIQRTQQEDSAVYLCASSLAGQTSSGNTIYFGEGSWLTVV.

In the case of this clone: The sample carries other DNA sequences with the same CDR3. The V and J genes are TRBV27 and TRBJ2-1, with D possibly being TRBD1 (6 bases). This CDR3 comprises 17 residues. V dropped 6 bases and J dropped 2 bases, with 20 bases sitting between them. The germline V gene encodes CDR1 MNHEY and CDR2 SMNVEV (reference sequence). The CDR3 nucleotides are TGTGCCAGCAGAGCGGCTCGATGGGGGCGCCCCTACAATGAGCAGTTCTTC. It translates to CASRAARWGRPYNEQFF.

This clone has only one observation. The chain combines TRBV25-1 with TRBJ2-5; TRBD1 agrees at 12 bases. Germline V gives CDR1 MGHDK, CDR2 SYGVNS. J lost 2 bases, V lost 9 bases, and 7 bases had no gene match. This CDR3 is 15 amino acids long. CDR3 residues: CASKGDRGLQETQYF. CDR3 nucleotides: TGTGCCAGTAAGGGGGACAGGGGGCTTCAAGAGACCCAGTACTTC.

This clone turned up a few times. In DNA form, the CDR3 reads TGTGCCAGCAGGCTAGCGGGAGTTTGGTATGAGCAGTTCTTC. The encoded protein is CASRLAGVWYEQFF. This chain links TRBV6-1 with TRBJ2-1, with 10 bases fitting TRBD2. The CDR3 runs 14 residues. The V and J ends lost 6 bases and 8 bases, in that order; junction bases with no gene match: 7. Germline V gene data show CDR1 as MNHNS and CDR2 as SASEGT.

V gene TRBV18 combines with J gene TRBJ1-4; D is ambiguous. CDR1 KGHSH and CDR2 LQKENI come from the germline V gene. Trimming cost V 0 bases and J 7 bases, with 9 bases left between them. CDR3 size: 14 residues. This CDR3 reads CASSPPAGGEKLFF. Written as DNA, the CDR3 is TGTGCCAGCTCACCACCGGCGGGAGGTGAAAAACTGTTTTTT.

The chain joins TRBV2 to TRBJ2-3; a weak D match, TRBD2 (7 bases). CDR3 length: 15 amino acids. Germline V gene sequence: CDR1 SNHLY, CDR2 FYNNEI. V dropped 6 bases and J dropped 8 bases, with 21 bases sitting between them. For the CDR3, the DNA is TGTGCCAGCAGGGAGGGGGGGGCCCCTCCGGGTACGCAGTATTTT. Translation: CASREGGAPPGTQYF.

CDR3 loop: CASSPPTGRDNYGYTF. The DNA for the CDR3 is TGTGCCAGCAGCCCCCCGACAGGAAGGGATAACTATGGCTACACCTTC. The rearrangement uses TRBV7-9 and TRBJ1-2, with D possibly matching TRBD1 (6 bases). This CDR3 comprises 16 residues. Germline V gene sequence: CDR1 SEHNR, CDR2 FQNEAQ (reference sequence). V shed 5 bases and J shed 1 base, with 17 bases lying between them.

J is TRBJ1-3 and V is TRBV28; 8 bases match TRBD1. Germline V gene lookup returns CDR1 MDHEN and CDR2 SYDVKM. V lost 8 bases to trimming and J lost 0 bases; unmatched junction nucleotides: 6. There are 15 residues in the CDR3. The CDR3 nucleotides read TGTGCCAGCGGACAGGGAGGGGACTCTGGAAACACCATATATTTT. Translation: CASGQGGDSGNTIYF.

This clone was seen more than once but under ten times. The rearrangement uses TRBV28 and TRBJ2-7, with a possible D match to TRBD2 (6 bases). The CDR3 extends over 14 amino acids. Trimming left V 2 bases short and J 3 bases short, with 11 bases between. CDR1 MDHEN and CDR2 SYDVKM come from the germline V gene. The CDR3 region has the DNA TGTGCCAGCAGTTTACCCGGGAGAAGCTACGAGCAGTACTTC. Translation gives CASSLPGRSYEQYF.

V gene TRBV5-6 combines with J gene TRBJ1-5; TRBD1 is a possible D gene (6 bases). V lost 3 bases and J 4 bases, leaving 8 bases between the germline ends. The germline gives CDR1 SGHDT, CDR2 YYEEEE. There are 13 residues in the CDR3. The CDR3 nucleotides read TGTGCCAGCAGCTGGGGGCGAAATCAGCCCCAGCATTTT. This sequence encodes CASSWGRNQPQHF.

The CDR3 region has the DNA TGTGCCTGGAAGGCTAGCGGGAGTCAAGGGGGGCAGTTCTTC. Protein product: CAWKASGSQGGQFF. The chain carries TRBV30 and TRBJ2-1; 10 nucleotides align to TRBD2. Germline values: CDR1 GTSNPN, CDR2 SVGIG (reference sequence). J gave up 12 bases and V 4 bases, and 12 bases lay outside the gene matches. The CDR3 is 14 residues long. The full variable domain, in which reference TRBV30 and TRBJ2-1 provide the parts outside the CDR3, is SQTIHQWPATLVQPVGSPLSLECTVEGTSNPNLYWYRQAAGRGLQLLFYSVGIGQISSEVPQNLSASRPQDRQFILSSKKLLLSDSGFYLCAWKASGSQGGQFFGPGTRLTVL.

V usage is TRBV27 and J usage is TRBJ2-7; 8 positions match TRBD1. Germline-derived CDR1 and CDR2 are MNHEY and SMNVEV (reference sequence). The CDR3 covers 14 residues. The trim removed 5 bases at V and 3 bases at J, leaving 6 bases unmatched. The CDR3 bases are TGTGCCAGCAGTCCTAGGACAGGGCGCTACGAGCAGTACTTC. Encoded protein: CASSPRTGRYEQYF.

With respect to this clone: The junction does not match germline at one end; this may be a read error. V gene TRBV7-9 combines with J gene TRBJ1-1, with D possibly matching TRBD1 (6 bases). The CDR3 extends over 14 amino acids. Germline V gives CDR1 SEHNR, CDR2 FQNEAQ (reference sequence). CDR3 coding DNA: TGTTCCAGCAGCAATAGGGGGATGAACACTGAAGCTTTCTTT. This gives the protein CSSSNRGMNTEAFF.

This clone has just a few counts. The rearrangement links TRBV7-2 to TRBJ2-1; D is perhaps TRBD2 (6 bases). This CDR3 has 18 residues. The germline V gene encodes CDR1 SGHTA and CDR2 FQGNSA. Trimming pared 2 bases from V and 5 bases from J, leaving 22 bases between. The CDR3 bases are TGTGCCAGCAGCTTAAGGCGGTCGGGCTTCGGGGGACACAATGAGCAGTTCTTC. It encodes CASSLRRSGFGGHNEQFF.

This clone was observed a single time. The V call is TRBV7-8, the J call TRBJ1-2; D may be TRBD1 (6 bases). The CDR3 is 13 amino acids. V was trimmed by 5 bases and J by 8 bases, leaving 15 bases between them. The V gene's germline CDR1 is SGHVS and CDR2 FQNEAQ. In DNA, the CDR3 is TGTGCCAGCAGCCTCCTGGCAGGGGAGGGCTACACCTTC. It yields the protein CASSLLAGEGYTF.

The V and J genes are TRBV19 and TRBJ1-3; 12 nucleotides match TRBD1. The CDR3 length is 18 residues. V lost 5 bases, J lost 0 bases, and 8 bases stayed unmatched. Germline V gene lookup returns CDR1 LNHDA and CDR2 SQIVND (reference sequence). The CDR3 nucleotides are TGTGCCAGTAGTCCCCGGGACAGGGGGCTCTACTCTGGAAACACCATATATTTT. It is translated as CASSPRDRGLYSGNTIYF.

This clone was observed once. The chain uses TRBV4-1 and TRBJ2-1; no reliable D call. Trimming took 0 bases from V and 11 from J, leaving 11 bases between them. The CDR3 runs to 13 residues. Germline V gene sequence: CDR1 MGHRA, CDR2 YSYEKL. CDR3 sequence (DNA): TGCGCCAGCAGCCAAGACTGGCAGCGCCAGCAGTTCTTC. It yields the protein CASSQDWQRQQFF.